Listed below are T cell receptor beta chains from one sample, sequenced in a study of blood T cell repertoires in COVID-19. Sequenced by immunoSEQ multiplex PCR; TCRdb stores in-frame clones only, minus some. The data contain 100,000 to 120,000 clones, about 80% of them singletons. Sequencing input: peripheral blood. Receptors originate from a woman older than 75 with active or convalescent COVID-19. CDR3s include the opening cysteine and the closing phenylalanine or tryptophan. A D gene is named only where the DNA matches it firmly. Clone sizes are given selectively: once, few, many, or a class where the clone is expanded.

clone size,D gene,CDR3 length,J gene,V gene,CDR3 DNA,CDR3 protein
few,TRBD1,16,TRBJ2-1,TRBV10-3,TGTGCCATCAGTGAACCGGGACAGGGCCGTATCGATGAGCAGTTCTTC,CAISEPGQGRIDEQFF
medium-sized,TRBD1,17,TRBJ2-1,TRBV29-1,TGCAGCGTTGATTCAACCCTGACAGGGGAGTCCTACAATGAGCAGTTCTTC,CSVDSTLTGESYNEQFF
once,TRBD2,15,TRBJ2-7,TRBV7-6,TGTGCCAGCAGCCCAATTAGCGGGAGGGACTACGAGCAGTACTTC,CASSPISGRDYEQYF
.,.,15,TRBJ1-2,TRBV28,TGTGCCAGCAGTTTGCCGGGAGAAGCTAACTATGGCTACACCTTC,CASSLPGEANYGYTF
.,TRBD1,17,TRBJ2-2,TRBV28,TGTGCCAGTCACAGCCAACGGGGGACAGGAAACACCGGGGAGCTGTTTTTT,CASHSQRGTGNTGELFF
.,.,16,TRBJ2-3,TRBV9,TGTGCCAGCAGCCCCAGGCGCGTTGGCCGCACAGATACGCAGTATTTT,CASSPRRVGRTDTQYF
.,.,14,TRBJ1-1,TRBV5-1,TGCGCCAGCAGCTTGTACACGGGAGAGGGTGAAGCTTTCTTT,CASSLYTGEGEAFF
.,.,15,TRBJ2-1,TRBV19,TGTGCCAGTAGTATAGATTGGAGGGGCTACAATGAGCAGTTCTTC,CASSIDWRGYNEQFF
.,.,15,TRBJ1-2,TRBV5-5,TGTGCCAGCAGCTTGGAGGGGGGGGCCATCTATGGCTACACCTTC,CASSLEGGAIYGYTF
few,.,16,TRBJ2-7,TRBV7-8,TGTGCCAGCAGCCCGTCCAGGATAAGTTTCTCCTACGAGCAGTACTTC,CASSPSRISFSYEQYF
.,.,15,TRBJ2-7,TRBV11-3,TGTGCCAGCAGCTGTAGGGGACAATCTTTTTGCGAGCAGTACTTC,CASSCRGQSFCEQYF
.,.,14,TRBJ1-6,TRBV4-3,TGCGCCAGCAGCCCAAACCAGGGGTATTCACCCCTCCACTTT,CASSPNQGYSPLHF
.,.,15,TRBJ1-2,TRBV5-4,TGTGCCAGCAGCCCGGACGCCAGGGCAAGCTATGGCTACACCTTC,CASSPDARASYGYTF
.,.,15,TRBJ1-2,TRBV5-4,TGTGCCAGCAGCTTGGAACCCGGGAAGGACTATGGCTACACCTTC,CASSLEPGKDYGYTF
.,.,18,TRBJ1-4,TRBV4-1,TGCGCCAGCAGCCAAGGCGAGTATAAACAGAGCAGGCTTGAAAAACTGTTTTTT,CASSQGEYKQSRLEKLFF
.,.,15,TRBJ2-5,TRBV5-1,TGCGCCAGCAGGCCGGGGGCGGGAGAGCAAGAGACCCAGTACTTC,CASRPGAGEQETQYF
.,TRBD1,14,TRBJ1-4,TRBV11-2,TGTGCCAGCAGCTACTCGGACAGGATCGAAAAACTGTTTTTT,CASSYSDRIEKLFF
.,.,16,TRBJ1-5,TRBV6-1,TGTGCCAGCAGTGCGCCCAGGGCAGCCGGCAATCAGCCCCAGCATTTT,CASSAPRAAGNQPQHF